Below, one T cell receptor beta chain is given with its context. This sample stems from a study of shared clonotypes between healthy human individuals. The V gene's germline CDR1 is SGHVS and CDR2 FQNEAQ. The V gene lost 2 bases and the J gene lost 0 bases, with 9 bases spanning the gap. This CDR3 region has 15 residues. TCRdb's copy holds only in-frame clones and misses some; the assay was immunoSEQ multiplex PCR. This sample has over 1.5 million clones; approximately 98% occur once, and the top ten carry about 0.45%. Sequencing used naive CD4+ T cells sorted from blood. The sample's subset: CD45RA+ positively selected. The sequence was obtained from a man younger than 45 in good health. V usage is TRBV7-8 and J usage is TRBJ2-3; D remains unclear. Here the CDR3 reads CASSLILASTDTQYF. CDR3 bases: TGTGCCAGCAGCTTAATTCTTGCAAGCACAGATACGCAGTATTTT.